Detailed here is one T cell receptor (beta chain). The data stem from a study of blood T cell repertoires in COVID-19. At the level of the study: The analysed material was cDNA or gDNA that came from T cells, B-cell-depleted T cells, or PBMCs.

Germline trimming cut 6 bases from V and 1 base from J; bases unmatched to any gene: 6. The CDR3 covers 14 residues. Germline V lookup: CDR1 SGHDT, CDR2 YYEEEE. Produced via immunoSEQ multiplex PCR; TCRdb's table is partial and in-frame only. The table has around 140,000 clones, about 89% seen once; the top ten hold under 4.5%. This receptor was obtained from a man in his 60s with COVID-19, enrolled during active disease. The genes are TRBV5-6 and TRBJ1-1; 7 bases map to TRBD1. Material: peripheral blood. CDR3 in amino acids: CASTLGQPNTEAFF. The CDR3 nucleotides are TGTGCCAGCACCCTGGGACAGCCGAACACTGAAGCTTTCTTT.